This T cell receptor beta chain was recorded in a study of shared clonotypes between healthy human individuals. Study information: The plates for each donor numbered three CD4 naive, three CD4 memory, two CD8 naive and one CD8 memory.

Study outcomes and limitations: Among donors, sharing of clonotypes was expected to be affected by sequencing depth.

Each of the donors was a healthy adult who was HIV-negative and had not had a recent acute infection or vaccination. Both CD45RO+ cells and CCR7-negative CD45RA+ TemRA cells were combined to make up CD8 memory. To note about this clone: Its antigen is not known.

Sequencing used immunoSEQ multiplex PCR; TCRdb keeps in-frame clones, though not all of them. The data show 90,000 to 120,000 clones, over 65% seen once. In germline, CDR1 is SGHTS, CDR2 YDEGEE. There are 13 residues in the CDR3. Trimming stripped 4 bases from V and 2 bases from J, with 9 bases between. Sequences were obtained from memory CD8+ T cells sorted from blood. Subset given: CD45RO+ cells pooled with CCR7-negative TemRA cells. This TCR came from a woman younger than 45 in good health. The chain links TRBV5-8 to TRBJ1-1, with D tentatively TRBD1 (5 bases). The DNA of the CDR3 is TGTGCCAGCAGCCGAACAGGCAACACTGAAGCTTTCTTT. Amino acids: CASSRTGNTEAFF. Using reference TRBV5-8 and TRBJ1-1 for the parts outside the CDR3, the full variable domain is EAGVTQSPTHLIKTRGQQATLRCSPISGHTSVYWYQQALGLGLQFLLWYDEGEERNRGNFPPRFSGRQFPNYSSELNVNALELEDSALYLCASSRTGNTEAFFGQGTRLTVV.